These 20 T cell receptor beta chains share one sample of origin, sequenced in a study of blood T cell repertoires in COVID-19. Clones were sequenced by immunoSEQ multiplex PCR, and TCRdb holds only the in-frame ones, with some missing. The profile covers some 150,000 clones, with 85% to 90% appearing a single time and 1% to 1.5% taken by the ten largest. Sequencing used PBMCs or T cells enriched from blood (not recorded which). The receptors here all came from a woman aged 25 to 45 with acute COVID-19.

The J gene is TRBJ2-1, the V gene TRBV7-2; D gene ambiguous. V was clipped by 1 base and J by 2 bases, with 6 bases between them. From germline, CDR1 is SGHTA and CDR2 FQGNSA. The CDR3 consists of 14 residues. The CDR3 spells CASSLGGPYNEQFF. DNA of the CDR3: TGTGCCAGCAGCTTAGGAGGCCCCTACAATGAGCAGTTCTTC.

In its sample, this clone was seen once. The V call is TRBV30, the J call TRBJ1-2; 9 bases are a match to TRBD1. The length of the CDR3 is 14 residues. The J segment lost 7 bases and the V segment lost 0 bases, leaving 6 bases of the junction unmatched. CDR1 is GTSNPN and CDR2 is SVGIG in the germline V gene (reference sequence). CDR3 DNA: TGTGCCTGGAGTGTACGTTGGACAGGGGTTGGCTACACCTTC. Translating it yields CAWSVRWTGVGYTF.

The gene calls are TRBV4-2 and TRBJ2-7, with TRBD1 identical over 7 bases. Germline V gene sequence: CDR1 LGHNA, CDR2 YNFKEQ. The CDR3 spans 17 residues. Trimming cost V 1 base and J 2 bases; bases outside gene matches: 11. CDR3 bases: TGTGCCAGCAGCCAAGTATGGGACAGCCTCGCGGCCTACGAGCAGTACTTC. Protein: CASSQVWDSLAAYEQYF.

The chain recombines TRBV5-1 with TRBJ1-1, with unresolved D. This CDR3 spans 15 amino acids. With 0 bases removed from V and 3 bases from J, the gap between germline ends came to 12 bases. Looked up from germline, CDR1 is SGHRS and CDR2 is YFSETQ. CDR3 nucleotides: TGCGCCAGCAGCTTGGCCGCCGGTTCCTACACTGAAGCTTTCTTT. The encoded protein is CASSLAAGSYTEAFF.

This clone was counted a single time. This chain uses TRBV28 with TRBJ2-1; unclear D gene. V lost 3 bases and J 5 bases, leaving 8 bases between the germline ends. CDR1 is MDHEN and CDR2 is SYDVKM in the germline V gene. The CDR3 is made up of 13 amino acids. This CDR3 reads CASSFRRNNEQFF. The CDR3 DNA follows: TGTGCCAGCAGTTTTCGCAGAAACAATGAGCAGTTCTTC.

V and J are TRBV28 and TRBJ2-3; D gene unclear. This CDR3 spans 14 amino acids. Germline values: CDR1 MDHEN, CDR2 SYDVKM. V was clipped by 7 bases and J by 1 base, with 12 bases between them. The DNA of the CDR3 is TGTGCCAGCAAGCCTAGAAGAGGCACAGATACGCAGTATTTT. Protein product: CASKPRRGTDTQYF.

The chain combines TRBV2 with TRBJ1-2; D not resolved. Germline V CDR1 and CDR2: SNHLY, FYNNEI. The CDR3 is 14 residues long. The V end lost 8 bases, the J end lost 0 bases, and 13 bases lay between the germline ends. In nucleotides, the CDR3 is TGTGCCAGCGGGAGGCTCCCAGCTAACTATGGCTACACCTTC. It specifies CASGRLPANYGYTF.

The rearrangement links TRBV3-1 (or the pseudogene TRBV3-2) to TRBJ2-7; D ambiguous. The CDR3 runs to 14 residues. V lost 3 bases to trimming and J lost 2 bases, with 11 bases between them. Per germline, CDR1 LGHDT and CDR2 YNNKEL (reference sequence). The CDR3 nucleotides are TGTGCCAGCAGCCAGTTTAACGGAGCCTACGAGCAGTACTTC. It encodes CASSQFNGAYEQYF.

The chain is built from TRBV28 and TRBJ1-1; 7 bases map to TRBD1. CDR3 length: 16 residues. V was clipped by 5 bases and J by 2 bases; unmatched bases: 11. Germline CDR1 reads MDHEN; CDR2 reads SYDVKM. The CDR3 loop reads CASSPSLGGANTEAFF. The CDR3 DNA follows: TGTGCCAGCAGTCCGTCCTTAGGGGGCGCTAACACTGAAGCTTTCTTT.

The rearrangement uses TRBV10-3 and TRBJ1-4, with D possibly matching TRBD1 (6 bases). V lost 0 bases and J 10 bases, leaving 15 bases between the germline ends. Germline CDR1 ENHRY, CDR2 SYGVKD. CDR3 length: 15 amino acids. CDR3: CAISESGVQGGKLFF. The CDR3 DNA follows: TGTGCCATCAGTGAGTCTGGGGTACAGGGCGGAAAACTGTTTTTT.

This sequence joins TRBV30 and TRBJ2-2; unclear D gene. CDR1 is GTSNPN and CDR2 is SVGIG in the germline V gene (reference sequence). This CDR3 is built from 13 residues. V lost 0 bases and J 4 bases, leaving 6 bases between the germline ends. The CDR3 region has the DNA TGTGCCTGGAGTGTACTTGGCACCGGGGAGCTGTTTTTT. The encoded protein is CAWSVLGTGELFF.

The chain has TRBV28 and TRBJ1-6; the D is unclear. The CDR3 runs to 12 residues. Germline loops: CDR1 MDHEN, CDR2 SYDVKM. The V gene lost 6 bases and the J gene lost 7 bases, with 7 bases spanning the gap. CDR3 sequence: CASRLQNSPLHF. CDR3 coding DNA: TGTGCCAGCAGGTTACAAAATTCACCCCTCCACTTT. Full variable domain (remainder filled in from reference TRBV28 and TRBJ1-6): DVKVTQSSRYLVKRTGEKVFLECVQDMDHENMFWYRQDPGLGLRLIYFSYDVKMKEKGDIPEGYSVSREKKERFSLILESASTNQTSMYLCASRLQNSPLHFGNGTRLTVT.

In DNA form, the CDR3 reads TGTGCCACCAGTGATGAGCGGGGGCCCACAGATACGCAGTATTTT. It encodes CATSDERGPTDTQYF. This chain connects TRBV24-1 to TRBJ2-3, with 8 bases identical to TRBD2. Germline V gene lookup returns CDR1 KGHDR and CDR2 SFDVKD. J was trimmed by 2 bases and V by 3 bases; bases with no gene match: 3. This CDR3 spans 15 amino acids.

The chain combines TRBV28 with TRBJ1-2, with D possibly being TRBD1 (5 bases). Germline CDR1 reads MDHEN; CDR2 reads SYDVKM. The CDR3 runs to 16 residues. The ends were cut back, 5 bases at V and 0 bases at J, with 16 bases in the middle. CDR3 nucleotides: TGTGCCAGCAGTCCACTTGCGGCAGGGACTAACTATGGCTACACCTTC. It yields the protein CASSPLAAGTNYGYTF.

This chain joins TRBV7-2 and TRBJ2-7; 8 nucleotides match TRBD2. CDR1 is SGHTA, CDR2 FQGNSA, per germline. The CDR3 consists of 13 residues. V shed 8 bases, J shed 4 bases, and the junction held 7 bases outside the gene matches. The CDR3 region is CASAAVAGYEQYF. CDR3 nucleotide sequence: TGTGCCAGCGCCGCGGTAGCGGGGTACGAGCAGTACTTC.

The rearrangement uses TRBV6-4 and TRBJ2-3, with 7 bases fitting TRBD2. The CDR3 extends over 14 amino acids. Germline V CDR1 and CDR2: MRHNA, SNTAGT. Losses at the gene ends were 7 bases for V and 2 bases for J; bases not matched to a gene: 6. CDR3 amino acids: CASTEQRDTDTQYF. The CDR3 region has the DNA TGTGCCAGCACGGAACAGCGGGACACAGATACGCAGTATTTT.

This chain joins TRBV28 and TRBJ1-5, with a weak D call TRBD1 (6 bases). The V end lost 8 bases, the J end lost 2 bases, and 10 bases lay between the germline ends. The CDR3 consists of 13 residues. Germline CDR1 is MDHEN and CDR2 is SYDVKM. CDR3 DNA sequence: TGTGCCAGCTCAGGGGCAGGCAATCAGCCCCAGCATTTT. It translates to CASSGAGNQPQHF.

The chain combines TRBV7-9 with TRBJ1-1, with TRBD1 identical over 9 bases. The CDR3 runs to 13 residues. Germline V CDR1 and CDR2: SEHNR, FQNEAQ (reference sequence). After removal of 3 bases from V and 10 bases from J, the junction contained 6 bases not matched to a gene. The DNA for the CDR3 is TGTGCCAGCAGCTTGGAAGGGACAGGGACAGCTTTCTTT. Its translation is CASSLEGTGTAFF.

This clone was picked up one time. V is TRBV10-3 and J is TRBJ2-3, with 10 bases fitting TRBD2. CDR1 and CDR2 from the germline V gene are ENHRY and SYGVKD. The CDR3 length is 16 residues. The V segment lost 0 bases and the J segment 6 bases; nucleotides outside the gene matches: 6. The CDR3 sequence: CAISESRTSGADTQYF. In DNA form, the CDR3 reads TGTGCCATCAGTGAGTCTAGGACTAGCGGAGCGGATACGCAGTATTTT.

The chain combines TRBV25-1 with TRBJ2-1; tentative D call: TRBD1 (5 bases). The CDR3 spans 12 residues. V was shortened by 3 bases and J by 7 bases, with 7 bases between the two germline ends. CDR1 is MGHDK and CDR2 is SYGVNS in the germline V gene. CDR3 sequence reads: CASSDRVNEQFF. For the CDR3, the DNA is TGTGCCAGCAGTGACAGGGTTAATGAGCAGTTCTTC.